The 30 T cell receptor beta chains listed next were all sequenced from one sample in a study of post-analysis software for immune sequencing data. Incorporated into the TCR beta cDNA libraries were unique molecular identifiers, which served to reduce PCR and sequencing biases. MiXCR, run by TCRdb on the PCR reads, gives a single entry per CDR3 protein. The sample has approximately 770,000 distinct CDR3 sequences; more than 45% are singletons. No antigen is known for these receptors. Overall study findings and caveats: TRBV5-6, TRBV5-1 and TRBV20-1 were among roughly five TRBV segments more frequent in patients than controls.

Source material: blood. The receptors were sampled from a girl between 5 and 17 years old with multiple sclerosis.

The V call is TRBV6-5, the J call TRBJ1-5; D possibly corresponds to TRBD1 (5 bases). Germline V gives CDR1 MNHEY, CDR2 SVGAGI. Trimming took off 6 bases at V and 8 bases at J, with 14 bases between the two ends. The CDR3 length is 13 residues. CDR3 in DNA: TGTGCCAGCAGGCGGGGGGAACGGGAGCCCCAGCATTTT. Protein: CASRRGEREPQHF.

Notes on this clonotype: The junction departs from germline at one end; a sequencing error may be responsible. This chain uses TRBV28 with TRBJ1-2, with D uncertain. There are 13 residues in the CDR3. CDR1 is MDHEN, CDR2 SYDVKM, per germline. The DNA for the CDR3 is TGTGCCGGCAGACCCGACCCCTACTATGGCTACACCTTC. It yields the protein CAGRPDPYYGYTF.

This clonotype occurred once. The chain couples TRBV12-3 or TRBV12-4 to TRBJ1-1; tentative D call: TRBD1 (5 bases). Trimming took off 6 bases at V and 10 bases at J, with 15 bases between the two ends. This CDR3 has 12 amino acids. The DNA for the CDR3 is TGTGCCAGCAGGGTGGGGGGTCTGACAGCTTTCTTT. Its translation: CASRVGGLTAFF.

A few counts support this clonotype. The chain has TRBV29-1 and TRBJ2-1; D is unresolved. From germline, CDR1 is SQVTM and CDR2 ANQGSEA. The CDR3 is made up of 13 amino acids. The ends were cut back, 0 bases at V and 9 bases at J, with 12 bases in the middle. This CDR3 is CSVEDSWGSEQFF. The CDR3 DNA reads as TGCAGCGTTGAAGATTCTTGGGGTAGTGAGCAGTTCTTC.

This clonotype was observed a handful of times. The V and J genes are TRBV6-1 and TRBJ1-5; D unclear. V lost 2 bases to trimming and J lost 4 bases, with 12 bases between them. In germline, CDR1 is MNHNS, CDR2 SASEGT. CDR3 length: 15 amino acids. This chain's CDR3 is CASSELVATNQPQHF. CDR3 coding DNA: TGTGCCAGCAGTGAATTAGTCGCAACAAATCAGCCCCAGCATTTT.

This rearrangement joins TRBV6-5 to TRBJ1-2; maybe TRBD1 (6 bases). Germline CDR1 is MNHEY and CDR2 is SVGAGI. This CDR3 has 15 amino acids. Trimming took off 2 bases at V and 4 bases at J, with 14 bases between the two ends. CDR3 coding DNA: TGTGCCAGCAGTTACGGGGGCGAACCCCTCTATGGCTACACCTTC. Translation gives CASSYGGEPLYGYTF.

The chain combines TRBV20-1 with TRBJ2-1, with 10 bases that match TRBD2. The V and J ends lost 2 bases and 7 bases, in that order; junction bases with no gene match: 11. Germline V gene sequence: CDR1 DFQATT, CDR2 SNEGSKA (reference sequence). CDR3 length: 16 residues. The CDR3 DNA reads TGCAGTGCTAGAACACCGGGACTAGCGAAGAGGAATGAGCAGTTCTTC. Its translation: CSARTPGLAKRNEQFF.

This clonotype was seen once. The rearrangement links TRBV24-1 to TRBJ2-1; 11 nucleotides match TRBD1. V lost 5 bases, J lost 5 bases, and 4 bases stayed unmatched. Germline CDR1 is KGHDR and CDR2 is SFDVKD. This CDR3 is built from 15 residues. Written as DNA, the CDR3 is TGTGCCACCAGTGGGTGGACAGGGGGCAACAATGAGCAGTTCTTC. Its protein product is CATSGWTGGNNEQFF.

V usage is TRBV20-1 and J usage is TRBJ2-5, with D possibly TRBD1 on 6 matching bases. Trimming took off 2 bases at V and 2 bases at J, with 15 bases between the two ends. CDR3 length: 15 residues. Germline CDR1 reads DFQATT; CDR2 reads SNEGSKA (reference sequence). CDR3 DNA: TGCAGTGCTAGAAAGGCACAGGGATGGCAAGAGACCCAGTACTTC. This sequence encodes CSARKAQGWQETQYF.

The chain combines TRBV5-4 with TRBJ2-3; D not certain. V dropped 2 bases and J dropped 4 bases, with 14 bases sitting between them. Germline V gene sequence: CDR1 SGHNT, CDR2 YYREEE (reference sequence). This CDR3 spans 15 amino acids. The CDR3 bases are TGTGCCAGCAGCTTCAGCCCCGGAGAGGCAGATACGCAGTATTTT. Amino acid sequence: CASSFSPGEADTQYF.

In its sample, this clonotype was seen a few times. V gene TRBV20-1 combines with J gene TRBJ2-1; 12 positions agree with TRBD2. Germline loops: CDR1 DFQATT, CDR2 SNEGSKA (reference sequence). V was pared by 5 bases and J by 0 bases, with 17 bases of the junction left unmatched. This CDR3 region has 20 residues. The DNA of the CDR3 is TGCAGTGCTCCTAAACTAGCGGGAGGCTTGATCGGGAGCTCCTACAATGAGCAGTTCTTC. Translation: CSAPKLAGGLIGSSYNEQFF.

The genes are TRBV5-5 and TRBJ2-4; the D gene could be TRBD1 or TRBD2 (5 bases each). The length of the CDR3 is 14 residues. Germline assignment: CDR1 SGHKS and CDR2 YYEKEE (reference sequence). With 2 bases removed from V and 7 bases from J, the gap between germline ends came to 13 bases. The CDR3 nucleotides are TGTGCCAGCAGCTTAGGCCAGGGAGATAACATTCAGTACTTC. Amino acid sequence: CASSLGQGDNIQYF. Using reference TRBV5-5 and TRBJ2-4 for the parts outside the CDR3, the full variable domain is DAGVTQSPTHLIKTRGQQVTLRCSPISGHKSVSWYQQVLGQGPQFIFQYYEKEERGRGNFPDRFSARQFPNYSSELNVNALLLGDSALYLCASSLGQGDNIQYFGAGTRLSVL.

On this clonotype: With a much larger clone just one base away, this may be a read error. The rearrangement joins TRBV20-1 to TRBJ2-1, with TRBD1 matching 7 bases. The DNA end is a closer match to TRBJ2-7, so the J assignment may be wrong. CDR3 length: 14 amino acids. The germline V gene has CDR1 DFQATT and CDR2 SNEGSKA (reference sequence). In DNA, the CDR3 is TGCAGTGCTACGACAGGGAGCTCCTACAATGAGCAGTACTTC. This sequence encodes CSATTGSSYNEQYF.

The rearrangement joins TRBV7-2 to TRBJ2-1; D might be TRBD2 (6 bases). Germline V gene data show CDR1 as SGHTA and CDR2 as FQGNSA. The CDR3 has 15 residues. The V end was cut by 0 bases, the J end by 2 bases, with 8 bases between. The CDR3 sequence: CASSLASGPYNEQFF. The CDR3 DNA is TGTGCCAGCAGCTTAGCTAGCGGCCCCTACAATGAGCAGTTCTTC.

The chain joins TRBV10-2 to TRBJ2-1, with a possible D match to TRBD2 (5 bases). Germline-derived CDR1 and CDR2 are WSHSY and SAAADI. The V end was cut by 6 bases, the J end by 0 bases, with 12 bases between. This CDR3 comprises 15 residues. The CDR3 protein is CASRSGVSSYNEQFF. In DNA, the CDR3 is TGCGCCAGCAGGAGCGGCGTTAGCTCCTACAATGAGCAGTTCTTC.

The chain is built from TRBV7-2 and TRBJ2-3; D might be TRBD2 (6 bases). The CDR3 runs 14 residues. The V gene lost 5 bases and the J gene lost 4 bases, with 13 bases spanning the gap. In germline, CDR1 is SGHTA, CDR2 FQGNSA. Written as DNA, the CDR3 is TGTGCCAGCAGCCCTAGAGCGGGTGCAGATACGCAGTATTTT. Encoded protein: CASSPRAGADTQYF.

CDR3 DNA sequence: TGTGCCAGCAGTCCCGTCTCAACCTACAATGAGCAGTTCTTC. Its protein product is CASSPVSTYNEQFF. The chain links TRBV6-2 or TRBV6-3 to TRBJ2-1; D gene uncertain. The CDR3 runs to 14 residues. Trimming stripped 5 bases from V and 2 bases from J, with 10 bases between. In germline, CDR1 is MNHEY, CDR2 SVGEGT.

The CDR3 loop is CASSQEDYWTDNGYTF. The DNA for the CDR3 is TGCGCCAGCAGCCAAGAGGATTATTGGACAGATAATGGCTACACCTTC. The J gene is TRBJ1-2, the V gene TRBV4-1; D may be TRBD1 (6 bases). Trimming removed 0 bases from V and 6 bases from J, with 17 bases in between. This CDR3 has 16 residues. Germline-derived CDR1 and CDR2 are MGHRA and YSYEKL.

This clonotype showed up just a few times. CDR3 sequence (DNA): TGCAGTGATGGGACTAGTCGCAATGAGCAGTTCTTC. This sequence encodes CSDGTSRNEQFF. This chain joins TRBV20-1 and TRBJ2-1; TRBD2 matches 8 bases. Germline V gene lookup returns CDR1 DFQATT and CDR2 SNEGSKA (reference sequence). This CDR3 is built from 12 residues. V dropped 7 bases and J dropped 6; count of bases not matched to a gene: 5.

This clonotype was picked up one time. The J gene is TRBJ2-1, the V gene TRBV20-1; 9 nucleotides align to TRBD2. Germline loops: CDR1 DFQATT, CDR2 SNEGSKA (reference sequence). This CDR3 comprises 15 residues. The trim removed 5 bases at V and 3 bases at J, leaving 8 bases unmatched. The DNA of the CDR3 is TGCAGTGCTCGTAGCGGGAGAGGGGGCTACAATGAGCAGTTCTTC. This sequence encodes CSARSGRGGYNEQFF.

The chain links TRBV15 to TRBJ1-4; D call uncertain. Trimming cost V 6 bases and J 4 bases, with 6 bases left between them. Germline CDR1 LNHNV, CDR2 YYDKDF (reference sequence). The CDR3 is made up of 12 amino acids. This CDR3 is CATSRHNEKLFF. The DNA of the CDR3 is TGTGCCACCAGTCGGCATAATGAAAAACTGTTTTTT.

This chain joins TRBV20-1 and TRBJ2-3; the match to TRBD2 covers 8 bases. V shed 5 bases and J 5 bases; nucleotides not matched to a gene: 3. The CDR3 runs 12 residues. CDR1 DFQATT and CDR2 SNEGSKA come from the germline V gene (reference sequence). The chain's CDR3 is CSAPGTRDTQYF. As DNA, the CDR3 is TGCAGTGCTCCCGGGACTAGAGATACGCAGTATTTT.

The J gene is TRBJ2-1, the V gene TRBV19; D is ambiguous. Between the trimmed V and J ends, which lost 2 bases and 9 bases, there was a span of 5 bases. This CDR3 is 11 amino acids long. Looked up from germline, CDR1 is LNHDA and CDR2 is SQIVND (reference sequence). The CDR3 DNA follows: TGTGCCAGTAGTATATCTGGTGAGCAGTTCTTC. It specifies CASSISGEQFF.

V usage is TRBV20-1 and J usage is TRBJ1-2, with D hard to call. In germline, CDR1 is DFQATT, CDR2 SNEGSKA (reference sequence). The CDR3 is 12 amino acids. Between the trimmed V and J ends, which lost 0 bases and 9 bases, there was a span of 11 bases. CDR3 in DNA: TGCAGTGCTAGAGATCCTGGGTTTAGCTACACCTTC. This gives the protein CSARDPGFSYTF.

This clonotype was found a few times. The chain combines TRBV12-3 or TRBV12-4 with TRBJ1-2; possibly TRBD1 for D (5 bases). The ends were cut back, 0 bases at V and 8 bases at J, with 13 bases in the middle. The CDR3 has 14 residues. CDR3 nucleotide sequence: TGTGCCAGCAGTTTAGCGCTCGGGGGAGGCGGCTACACCTTC. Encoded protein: CASSLALGGGGYTF.

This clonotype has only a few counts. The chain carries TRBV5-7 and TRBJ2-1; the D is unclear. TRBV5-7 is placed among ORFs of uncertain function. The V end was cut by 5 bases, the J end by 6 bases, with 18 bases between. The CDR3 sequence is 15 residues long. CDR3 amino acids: CASRVKPAHPNEQFF. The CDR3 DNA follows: TGTGCCAGCAGAGTGAAACCAGCCCATCCCAATGAGCAGTTCTTC.

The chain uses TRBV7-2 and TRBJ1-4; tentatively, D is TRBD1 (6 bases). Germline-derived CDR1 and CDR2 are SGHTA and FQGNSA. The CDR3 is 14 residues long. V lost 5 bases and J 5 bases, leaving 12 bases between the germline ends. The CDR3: CASSLARGNEKLFF. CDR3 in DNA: TGTGCCAGCAGCCTCGCCAGGGGAAATGAAAAACTGTTTTTT.

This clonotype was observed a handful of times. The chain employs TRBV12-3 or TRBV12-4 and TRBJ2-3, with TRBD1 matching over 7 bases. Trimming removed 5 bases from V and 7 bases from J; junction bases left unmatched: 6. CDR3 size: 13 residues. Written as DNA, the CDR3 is TGTGCCAGCAGTCCAGGACAGGTTCATACGCAGTATTTT. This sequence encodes CASSPGQVHTQYF.

In DNA form, the CDR3 reads TGCAGTGCTAGGTATTCAGCCCAAGAGACCCAGTACTTC. Translating it yields CSARYSAQETQYF. This chain uses TRBV20-1 with TRBJ2-5; no clear D. The CDR3 covers 13 residues. Germline V gene sequence: CDR1 DFQATT, CDR2 SNEGSKA (reference sequence). V dropped 3 bases and J dropped 1 base, with 9 bases sitting between them.

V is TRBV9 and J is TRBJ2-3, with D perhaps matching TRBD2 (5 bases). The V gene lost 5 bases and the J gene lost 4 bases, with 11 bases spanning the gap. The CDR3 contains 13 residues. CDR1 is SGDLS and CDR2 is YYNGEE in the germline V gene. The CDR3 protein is CASSAMEADTQYF. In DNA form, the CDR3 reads TGTGCCAGCAGTGCTATGGAGGCAGATACGCAGTATTTT.